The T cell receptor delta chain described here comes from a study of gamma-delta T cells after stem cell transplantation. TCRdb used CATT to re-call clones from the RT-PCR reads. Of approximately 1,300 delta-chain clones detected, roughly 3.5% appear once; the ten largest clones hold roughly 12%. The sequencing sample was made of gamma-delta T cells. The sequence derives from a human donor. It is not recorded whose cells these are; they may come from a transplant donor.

The CDR3 bases are TGTGCCTGTGACACAGTAGGGTCCACAAAGGGGGATACGGCCGATAAACTCATCTTT. Protein product: CACDTVGSTKGDTADKLIF. The chain links TRDV2 to TRDJ1; 10 bases agree with TRDD3. This CDR3 is 19 amino acids long. V dropped 1 base and J dropped 3; count of bases not matched to a gene: 16. CDR1 and CDR2 (germline): GEAIGNYY, EKD.